A single sample is the source of the 6 T cell receptor beta chains below, sequenced in a study of blood T cell repertoires in COVID-19. Profiling relied on immunoSEQ multiplex PCR, and the TCRdb table lists in-frame clones only, not all of them. Of 97,000 or so clones in the sample, around 76% were seen once. Material: peripheral blood. These receptors were taken from a man aged 80 or over with acute or convalescent COVID-19.

The chain combines TRBV10-3 with TRBJ1-2; no firm D call. Germline CDR1 reads ENHRY; CDR2 reads SYGVKD. V gave up 3 bases and J gave up 8 bases, with 16 bases separating them. The CDR3 loop spans 14 amino acids. As DNA, the CDR3 is TGTGCCATCAGTGAAAGGCAGAGACACAAGGGCTACACCTTC. Translating it yields CAISERQRHKGYTF.

The rearrangement uses TRBV6-2 or TRBV6-3 and TRBJ2-1; maybe TRBD2 (5 bases). CDR3 length: 15 residues. V gave up 0 bases and J gave up 6 bases, with 12 bases separating them. The V gene's germline CDR1 is MNHEY and CDR2 SVGEGT. The CDR3, as DNA: TGTGCCAGCAGTTACTCAGGTCAGCGGAGCAATGAGCAGTTCTTC. Translation: CASSYSGQRSNEQFF.

The chain joins TRBV6-5 to TRBJ2-2; weak D call: TRBD2 (6 bases). The length of the CDR3 is 15 residues. Germline V gene sequence: CDR1 MNHEY, CDR2 SVGAGI. Between the trimmed V and J ends, which lost 4 bases and 5 bases, there was a span of 14 bases. CDR3 protein: CASSSPGRKTGELFF. In DNA, the CDR3 is TGTGCCAGCAGTTCCCCAGGGAGGAAAACCGGGGAGCTGTTTTTT.

This clone appeared many times. The gene calls are TRBV4-3 and TRBJ1-5, with D unresolved. Germline-derived CDR1 and CDR2 are LGHNA and YSLEER. V was clipped by 2 bases and J by 7 bases, with 15 bases between them. The CDR3 loop spans 15 amino acids. The chain's CDR3 is CASSQSVKEEQPQHF. The CDR3 DNA sequence: TGCGCCAGCAGCCAATCCGTTAAAGAGGAACAGCCCCAGCATTTT.

The chain employs TRBV5-1 and TRBJ2-7, with 10 bases fitting TRBD2. Trimming removed 4 bases from V and 4 bases from J; junction bases left unmatched: 8. The CDR3 has 15 residues. Germline assignment: CDR1 SGHRS and CDR2 YFSETQ. The CDR3 DNA reads as TGCGCCAGCAGCACAGGGACTAGCGAAATTTACGAGCAGTACTTC. This gives the protein CASSTGTSEIYEQYF.

This clone was seen once. The CDR3 loop reads CASSWDRVVTGELFF. For the CDR3, the DNA is TGTGCCAGCAGCTGGGACAGGGTTGTCACCGGGGAGCTGTTTTTT. The chain links TRBV5-5 to TRBJ2-2; 9 bases are a match to TRBD1. The CDR3 covers 15 residues. V lost 3 bases to trimming and J lost 4 bases; unmatched junction nucleotides: 4. CDR1 and CDR2 from the germline V gene are SGHKS and YYEKEE (reference sequence).